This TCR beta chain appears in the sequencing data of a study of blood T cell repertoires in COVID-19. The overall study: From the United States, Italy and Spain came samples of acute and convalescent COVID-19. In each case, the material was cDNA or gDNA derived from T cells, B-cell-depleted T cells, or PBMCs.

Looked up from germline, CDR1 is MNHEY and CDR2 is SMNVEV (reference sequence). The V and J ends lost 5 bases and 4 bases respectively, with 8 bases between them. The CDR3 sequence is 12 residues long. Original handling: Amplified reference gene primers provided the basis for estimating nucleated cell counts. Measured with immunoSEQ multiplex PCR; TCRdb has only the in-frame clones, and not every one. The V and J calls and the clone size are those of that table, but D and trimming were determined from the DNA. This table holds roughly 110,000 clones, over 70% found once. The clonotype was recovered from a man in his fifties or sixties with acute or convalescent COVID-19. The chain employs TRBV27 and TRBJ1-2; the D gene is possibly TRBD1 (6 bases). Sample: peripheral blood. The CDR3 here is CASSQGPYGYTF. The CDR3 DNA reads TGTGCCAGCAGTCAGGGGCCCTATGGCTACACCTTC.